The clone carrying this T cell receptor (beta chain) came up a few times. Its target is not known. Looked up from germline, CDR1 is SGHTA and CDR2 is FQGNSA. CDR3 length: 14 amino acids. With 4 bases removed from V and 1 base from J, the gap between germline ends came to 7 bases. The data belong to a study of T-cell memory formation after mild COVID-19. Study overall: Most TCR clusters belonged to a single donor. Findings and caveats of the study: Contracting CD4+ clones were located mainly in CM and EM, and CD8+ clones in EMRA.

Via MiXCR, TCRdb re-called the 5' RACE reads, giving one row per CDR3 protein. The repertoire holds around 250,000 distinct CDR3 sequences, with roughly a tenth as singletons. This clonotype was obtained from a man younger than 30 who had mild COVID-19 (a few samples of this study predate the infection). Cell type and time point are not known. The V and J genes are TRBV7-2 and TRBJ2-2; D is possibly TRBD2 (5 bases). Material for sequencing was PBMCs or a T cell subset sorted from them (not recorded which). CDR3 loop: CASSSGMNTGELFF. The CDR3 DNA reads as TGTGCCAGCAGCTCGGGGATGAACACCGGGGAGCTGTTTTTT.